The 32 T cell receptor beta chains in this list originate from one sample, sequenced in a study of breast tumors, draining lymph nodes, adjacent tissues. TCRdb reprocessed the multiplex PCR reads via MiXCR and lists one record per CDR3 protein. The sample shows under 150,000 distinct CDR3 sequences, around 20% of them seen only once. Samples came from axillary lymph nodes draining the breast cancer. The sequenced material came from axillary lymph node tissue. All receptors come from a female donor with breast cancer. Some clones in this sample may be carry-over from other donors' samples.

This clonotype was counted ten times or more. The chain recombines TRBV9 with TRBJ2-5; 9 bases line up with TRBD2. The CDR3 loop spans 13 amino acids. Germline V gene data show CDR1 as SGDLS and CDR2 as YYNGEE. V dropped 7 bases and J dropped 7; count of bases not matched to a gene: 8. DNA of the CDR3: TGTGCCAGCGCTATAGCGGGGGATGTGACCCAGTACTTC. Its translation is CASAIAGDVTQYF.

Turning to this clonotype: With a much larger clone just one base away, this may be a read error. This chain uses TRBV9 with TRBJ2-5; D is possibly TRBD2 (6 bases). Germline V gene data show CDR1 as SGDLS and CDR2 as YYNGEE. V was cut by 10 bases and J by 1 base, with 20 bases left in between. The CDR3 runs to 15 residues. The CDR3 nucleotides read TGTGCCGGCACCCCATCCCCGGGACTCCAAGAGACCCAGTACTTC. Translation: CAGTPSPGLQETQYF.

In this sample, this clonotype turned up many times. J is TRBJ1-2 and V is TRBV12-3 or TRBV12-4; D gene ambiguous. This CDR3 region has 12 residues. V was shortened by 2 bases and J by 8 bases, with 9 bases between the two germline ends. The CDR3 nucleotides are TGTGCCAGCAGTTTATGGGGTAGCGGCTACACCTTC. Translation gives CASSLWGSGYTF.

The V call is TRBV10-3, the J call TRBJ1-2, with 7 bases identical to TRBD1. Per germline, CDR1 ENHRY and CDR2 SYGVKD. Losses at the gene ends were 8 bases for V and 0 bases for J; bases not matched to a gene: 9. The CDR3 spans 15 residues. The CDR3 spells CAIVGGQHPNYGYTF. In DNA, the CDR3 is TGTGCCATCGTGGGGGGACAGCACCCTAACTATGGCTACACCTTC.

This clonotype was seen at least ten times. The chain uses TRBV7-6 and TRBJ2-7, with TRBD2 matching over 7 bases. Trimming took 4 bases from V and 6 from J; bases not matched to a gene: 3. The CDR3 sequence is 12 residues long. Germline-derived CDR1 and CDR2 are SGHVS and FNYEAQ. In nucleotides, the CDR3 is TGTGCCAGCAGCTGGGGGGGGAGCGAGCAGTACTTC. Protein product: CASSWGGSEQYF. Supplemented by reference TRBV7-6 and TRBJ2-7, the full variable domain reads GAGVSQSPRYKVTKRGQDVALRCDPISGHVSLYWYRQALGQGPEFLTYFNYEAQQDKSGLPNDRFSAERPEGSISTLTIQRTEQRDSAMYRCASSWGGSEQYFGPGTRLTVT.

This chain connects TRBV12-3 or TRBV12-4 to TRBJ1-5; a weak D match, TRBD1 (6 bases). Deletions cut 3 bases from V and 4 bases from J, with 16 bases between. The CDR3 has 16 amino acids. The CDR3: CASSFKAGAVNQPQHF. The CDR3 region has the DNA TGTGCCAGCAGTTTTAAGGCAGGGGCGGTAAATCAGCCCCAGCATTTT.

Ten or more counts support this clonotype. This chain joins TRBV7-2 and TRBJ1-2; D unclear. There are 15 residues in the CDR3. The germline CDR1 and CDR2 sequences are SGHTA and FQGNSA. V was cut by 2 bases and J by 7 bases, with 17 bases left in between. CDR3 in DNA: TGTGCCAGCAGCTTATGGTCCGGGGAAGACGGTGGCTACACCTTC. Amino acid sequence: CASSLWSGEDGGYTF.

Ten or more counts support this clonotype. This rearrangement joins TRBV6-4 to TRBJ1-2, with 10 bases aligning to TRBD1. Germline V CDR1 and CDR2: MRHNA, SNTAGT. The CDR3 is 16 amino acids. With V trimmed by 6 bases and J by 0 bases, 7 bases remained unmatched. In nucleotides, the CDR3 is TGTGCCAGCAGAGGCGCCGGGACAGGGGCTAACTATGGCTACACCTTC. Protein sequence: CASRGAGTGANYGYTF.

About this clonotype: A read error is possible here, since a much larger clone lies one base away. The chain is built from TRBV6-5 and TRBJ2-5; 14 bases agree with TRBD2. CDR3 size: 17 residues. The germline CDR1 and CDR2 sequences are MNHEY and SVGAGI. Here the CDR3 reads CASSPGLAGVMGETLYF. The CDR3 coding sequence is TGTGCCAGCAGCCCGGGACTAGCGGGAGTGATGGGGGAGACCCTGTACTTC.

This clonotype was seen a handful of times. The rearrangement links TRBV18 to TRBJ1-5; D is unresolved. CDR3 length: 15 amino acids. Germline lookup yields CDR1 KGHSH and CDR2 LQKENI. V was pared by 5 bases and J by 2 bases, with 13 bases between. The CDR3 here is CASSYGGPRNQPQHF. The CDR3 DNA follows: TGTGCCAGCTCATATGGAGGTCCGCGCAATCAGCCCCAGCATTTT.

In its sample, this clonotype was seen many times. The chain carries TRBV6-1 and TRBJ2-1; perhaps TRBD2 as D (6 bases). The CDR3 consists of 13 residues. CDR1 and CDR2 from the germline V gene are MNHNS and SASEGT. V lost 8 bases to trimming and J lost 4 bases, with 12 bases between them. The CDR3 region is CASRTKQYNEQFF. The CDR3 DNA reads as TGTGCCAGCCGGACTAAACAATACAATGAGCAGTTCTTC.

In the case of this clonotype: This may come from a read error, since a much larger clone is one base off. The V call is TRBV5-1, the J call TRBJ2-3; D perhaps matches TRBD2 (5 bases). CDR3 size: 15 residues. In germline, CDR1 is SGHRS, CDR2 YFSETQ. Trimming took 4 bases from V and 4 from J, leaving 16 bases between them. CDR3 protein: CASSKAPGRADTQYF. The CDR3 nucleotides are TGCGCCAGCAGCAAAGCGCCGGGAAGGGCAGATACGCAGTATTTT.

Worth noting for this clonotype: Possible read error: a much larger clone is one base away. V usage is TRBV12-3 or TRBV12-4 and J usage is TRBJ2-7, with D perhaps matching TRBD1 (5 bases). This CDR3 is 14 amino acids long. Trimming pared 6 bases from V and 1 base from J, leaving 13 bases between. The CDR3 nucleotides read TGTGCCAGCAGCCGAAGGGGCAATTCCTACGAGCAGTACTTC. Protein: CASSRRGNSYEQYF.

In this sample, this clonotype turned up once. The chain is built from TRBV28 and TRBJ2-4, with D tentatively TRBD1 or TRBD2 (5 bases each). Germline V gives CDR1 MDHEN, CDR2 SYDVKM. CDR3 size: 13 residues. V gave up 2 bases and J gave up 6 bases, with 8 bases separating them. In DNA, the CDR3 is TGTGCCAGCAGTTTAGGGGGACCAAACATTCAGTACTTC. Encoded protein: CASSLGGPNIQYF. Filled out from reference TRBV28 and TRBJ2-4, the complete variable domain reads DVKVTQSSRYLVKRTGEKVFLECVQDMDHENMFWYRQDPGLGLRLIYFSYDVKMKEKGDIPEGYSVSREKKERFSLILESASTNQTSMYLCASSLGGPNIQYFGAGTRLSVL.

The V gene is TRBV28, the J gene TRBJ1-3, with D perhaps TRBD1 (5 bases). This CDR3 is 15 amino acids long. V lost 7 bases and J lost 4, with 17 bases in between. CDR1 is MDHEN and CDR2 is SYDVKM in the germline V gene. The CDR3 spells CASTVKGSPGNTIYF. CDR3 nucleotides: TGTGCCAGCACCGTCAAGGGGAGTCCGGGAAACACCATATATTTT.

This clonotype appeared many times. This chain uses TRBV3-1 with TRBJ2-7, with TRBD2 identical over 11 bases. Per the germline V gene, CDR1 is LGHDT and CDR2 is YNNKEL (reference sequence). V gave up 4 bases and J gave up 5 bases; unmatched junction bases: 10. The CDR3 runs 16 residues. The CDR3 region has the DNA TGTGCCAGCAGCCGCCCGGGACTAGCGGAATTGGACGAGCAGTACTTC. Translated, it gives CASSRPGLAELDEQYF.

This clonotype was counted ten times or more. The chain couples TRBV5-1 to TRBJ2-6; the D gene is possibly TRBD1 (6 bases). The ends were cut back, 4 bases at V and 0 bases at J, with 11 bases in the middle. This CDR3 region has 16 residues. Germline loops: CDR1 SGHRS, CDR2 YFSETQ. The CDR3 nucleotides are TGCGCCAGCAGCACCAGGACAGCCTCTGGGGCCAACGTCCTGACTTTC. Its protein product is CASSTRTASGANVLTF. The entire variable domain, with the rest obtained from reference TRBV5-1 and TRBJ2-6, is as follows: KAGVTQTPRYLIKTRGQQVTLSCSPISGHRSVSWYQQTPGQGLQFLFEYFSETQRNKGNFPGRFSGRQFSNSRSEMNVSTLELGDSALYLCASSTRTASGANVLTFGAGSRLTVL.

This clonotype was detected many times. DNA of the CDR3: TGTGCCAGTAGGGCGGGGGTAACAGATACGCAGTATTTT. Translating it yields CASRAGVTDTQYF. The genes are TRBV19 and TRBJ2-3; TRBD2 agrees at 7 bases. CDR1 and CDR2 from the germline V gene are LNHDA and SQIVND (reference sequence). V lost 6 bases and J lost 3; bases outside the gene matches: 3. CDR3 length: 13 residues.

Comments on this clonotype: A read error may be the cause here, since a much bigger clone is one base away. CDR3 DNA: TGTGCCAGCAGTTTTAGCGGGAGGAGTCACGAGCAGTACTTC. Protein product: CASSFSGRSHEQYF. This chain joins TRBV27 and TRBJ2-7; 10 bases are shared with TRBD2. The CDR3 runs to 14 residues. Germline V lookup: CDR1 MNHEY, CDR2 SMNVEV (reference sequence). V shed 3 bases and J 5 bases; nucleotides not matched to a gene: 4.

This clonotype has more than one count but fewer than ten. A read error may be the cause here, since a much bigger clone is one base away. The chain links TRBV24-1 to TRBJ2-1, with D unclear. Germline V gene lookup returns CDR1 KGHDR and CDR2 SFDVKD. The CDR3 extends over 12 amino acids. V was pared by 5 bases and J by 10 bases, with 11 bases between. CDR3 nucleotide sequence: TGTGCCACCAGTGGTGAGGCGACGGAGCAGTTCTTC. Amino acids: CATSGEATEQFF.

This clonotype came up many times. The chain joins TRBV20-1 to TRBJ1-3, with 8 bases lining up with TRBD1. The germline V gene encodes CDR1 DFQATT and CDR2 SNEGSKA (reference sequence). J was trimmed by 4 bases and V by 2 bases; bases with no gene match: 1. The CDR3 covers 13 residues. CDR3 protein: CSARPGGGNTIYF. The CDR3, as DNA: TGCAGTGCTAGACCAGGGGGCGGAAACACCATATATTTT.

This clonotype was seen repeatedly, ten times or more. The chain recombines TRBV5-1 with TRBJ2-7, with 12 bases fitting TRBD2. V shed 4 bases, J shed 3 bases, and the junction held 5 bases outside the gene matches. This CDR3 is built from 15 residues. Germline V lookup: CDR1 SGHRS, CDR2 YFSETQ. CDR3 bases: TGCGCCAGCAGCACGACGGGACTAGCGGGCTACGAGCAGTACTTC. Protein: CASSTTGLAGYEQYF.

There are many counts of this clonotype. The chain couples TRBV5-1 to TRBJ2-5; D remains ambiguous. CDR3 length: 12 residues. Germline-derived CDR1 and CDR2 are SGHRS and YFSETQ. Trimming cost V 4 bases and J 7 bases, with 11 bases left between them. This CDR3 reads CASSADVATQYF. The CDR3 DNA sequence: TGCGCCAGCAGCGCGGACGTTGCGACCCAGTACTTC.

This clonotype was seen more than once but under ten times. V and J are TRBV5-6 and TRBJ1-2, with a tentative D call TRBD1 (6 bases). CDR3 length equals 14 residues. In germline, CDR1 is SGHDT, CDR2 YYEEEE. Trimming pared 2 bases from V and 4 bases from J, leaving 12 bases between. DNA of the CDR3: TGTGCCAGCAGCTTTTCCGGGGGCGGCTATGGCTACACCTTC. This translates into CASSFSGGGYGYTF. The full variable domain, in which reference TRBV5-6 and TRBJ1-2 provide the parts outside the CDR3, is DAGVTQSPTHLIKTRGQQVTLRCSPKSGHDTVSWYQQALGQGPQFIFQYYEEEERQRGNFPDRFSGHQFPNYSSELNVNALLLGDSALYLCASSFSGGGYGYTFGSGTRLTVV.

Of note for this clonotype: At one boundary the junction diverges from the germline segment, which might be a read error. This rearrangement joins TRBV5-8 to TRBJ2-7, with 8 bases aligning to TRBD1. Germline-derived CDR1 and CDR2 are SGHTS and YDEGEE. The CDR3 runs 14 residues. In nucleotides, the CDR3 is TGTGCCTGCAGCTTTGGACAGGGCGGCTACGAGCAGTACTTC. Its translation: CACSFGQGGYEQYF.

This clonotype was seen many times. This chain uses TRBV5-1 with TRBJ1-3; D is ambiguous. The CDR3 covers 15 residues. V dropped 0 bases and J dropped 0 bases, with 7 bases sitting between them. Looked up from germline, CDR1 is SGHRS and CDR2 is YFSETQ. The CDR3 is CASSLGQSSGNTIYF. In DNA form, the CDR3 reads TGCGCCAGCAGCTTGGGGCAGAGCTCTGGAAACACCATATATTTT.

This clonotype appeared many times. This chain links TRBV5-1 with TRBJ2-7; D perhaps matches TRBD1 (6 bases). The germline V and J ends were trimmed by 4 bases and 6 bases, with 20 bases remaining between them. The germline V gene has CDR1 SGHRS and CDR2 YFSETQ. The CDR3 runs 15 residues. DNA of the CDR3: TGCGCCAGCAGCATCCTACCGGGACAAGGGGGCGAGCAGTACTTC. Translating it yields CASSILPGQGGEQYF.

This clonotype was recorded many times. The chain carries TRBV24-1 and TRBJ2-7; TRBD2 agrees at 7 bases. V trimming: 2 bases; J trimming: 2 bases; junction bases outside the gene matches: 2. The CDR3 covers 14 residues. From germline, CDR1 is KGHDR and CDR2 SFDVKD. The CDR3 sequence: CATSDSAGAYEQYF. CDR3 sequence (DNA): TGTGCCACCAGTGATTCTGCGGGAGCCTACGAGCAGTACTTC.

This clonotype was counted only a few times. The V gene is TRBV6-1, the J gene TRBJ2-3; possibly TRBD1 for D (5 bases). The CDR3 extends over 15 amino acids. V was shortened by 1 base and J by 5 bases, with 13 bases between the two germline ends. CDR1 is MNHNS, CDR2 SASEGT, per germline. The DNA of the CDR3 is TGTGCCAGCAGTGAAGTGCAGGGAAGAGGAGATACGCAGTATTTT. Translation gives CASSEVQGRGDTQYF.

This clonotype has at least ten counts. The chain joins TRBV7-8 to TRBJ2-7, with D perhaps matching TRBD2 (6 bases). Germline-derived CDR1 and CDR2 are SGHVS and FQNEAQ. V lost 2 bases to trimming and J lost 6 bases, with 23 bases between them. CDR3 size: 17 residues. The CDR3 DNA reads as TGTGCCAGCAGCTTACGTGGGGGGAATGCTTACTCCCCCGAGCAGTACTTC. Translated: CASSLRGGNAYSPEQYF.

The table lists this clonotype with many counts. V is TRBV20-1 and J is TRBJ2-3, with 9 positions matching TRBD1. The CDR3 contains 15 residues. J gave up 5 bases and V 0 bases, and 6 bases lay outside the gene matches. The V gene's germline CDR1 is DFQATT and CDR2 SNEGSKA (reference sequence). CDR3 sequence reads: CSARDRGQGIDTQYF. As DNA, the CDR3 is TGCAGTGCTAGAGATCGGGGACAGGGAATAGATACGCAGTATTTT.

This clonotype was recorded many times. V usage is TRBV4-1 and J usage is TRBJ2-3; D possibly corresponds to TRBD2 (6 bases). Trimming took off 0 bases at V and 0 bases at J, with 10 bases between the two ends. CDR1 is MGHRA and CDR2 is YSYEKL in the germline V gene. The CDR3 loop spans 16 amino acids. The CDR3, as DNA: TGCGCCAGCAGCCAAGATTCAGGGAGGAGCACAGATACGCAGTATTTT. Protein product: CASSQDSGRSTDTQYF.